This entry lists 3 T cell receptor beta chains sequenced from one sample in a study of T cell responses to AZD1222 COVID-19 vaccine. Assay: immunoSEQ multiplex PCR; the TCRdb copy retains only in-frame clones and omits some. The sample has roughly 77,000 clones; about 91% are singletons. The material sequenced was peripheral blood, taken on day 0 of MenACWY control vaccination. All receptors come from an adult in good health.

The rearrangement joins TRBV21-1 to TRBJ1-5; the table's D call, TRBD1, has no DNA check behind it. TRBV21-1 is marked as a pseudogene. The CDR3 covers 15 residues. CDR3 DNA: TGTGCCAGCAGCAAACCCACAGTGGGTAGGCAGCCCCAGCATTTT. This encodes CASSKPTVGRQPQHF.

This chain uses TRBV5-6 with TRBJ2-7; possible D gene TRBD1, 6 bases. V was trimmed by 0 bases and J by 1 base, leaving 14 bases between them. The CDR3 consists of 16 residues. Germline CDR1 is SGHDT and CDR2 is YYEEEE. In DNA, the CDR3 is TGTGCCAGCAGCTTGGACGGTAGGACAGTGTCCTACGAGCAGTACTTC. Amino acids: CASSLDGRTVSYEQYF.

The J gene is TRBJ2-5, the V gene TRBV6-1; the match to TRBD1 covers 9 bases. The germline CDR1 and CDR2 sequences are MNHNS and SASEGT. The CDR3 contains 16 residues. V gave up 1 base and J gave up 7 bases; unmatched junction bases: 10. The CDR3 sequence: CASSEEGGQGYGTQYF. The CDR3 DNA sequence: TGTGCCAGCAGTGAAGAGGGGGGACAGGGTTACGGGACCCAGTACTTC.